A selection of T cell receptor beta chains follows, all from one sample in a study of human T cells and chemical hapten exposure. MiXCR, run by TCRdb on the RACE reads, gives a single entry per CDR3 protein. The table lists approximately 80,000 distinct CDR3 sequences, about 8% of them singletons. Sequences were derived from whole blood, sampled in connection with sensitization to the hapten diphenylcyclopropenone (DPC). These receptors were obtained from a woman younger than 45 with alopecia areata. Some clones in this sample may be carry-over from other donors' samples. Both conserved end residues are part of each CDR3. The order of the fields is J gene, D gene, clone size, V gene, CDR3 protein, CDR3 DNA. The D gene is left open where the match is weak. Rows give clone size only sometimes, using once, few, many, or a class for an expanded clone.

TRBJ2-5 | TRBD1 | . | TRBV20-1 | CSASPSRGRAETQYF | TGCAGTGCTAGTCCCTCCAGGGGGCGGGCAGAGACCCAGTACTTC
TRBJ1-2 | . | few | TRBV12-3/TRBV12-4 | CASSLEASPRAYGYTF | TGTGCCAGCAGTTTAGAGGCCTCCCCGAGGGCCTATGGCTACACCTTC
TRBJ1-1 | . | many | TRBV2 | CASSGRVDFF | TGTGCCAGCAGTGGTAGGGTTGATTTCTTT
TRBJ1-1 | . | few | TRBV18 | CASSPPGPLTEAFF | TGTGCCAGCTCACCACCCGGGCCTTTAACTGAAGCTTTCTTT
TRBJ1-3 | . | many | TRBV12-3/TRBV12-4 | CASSFGGNTIYF | TGTGCCAGCAGTTTCGGGGGAAACACCATATATTTT
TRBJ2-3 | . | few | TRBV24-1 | CATSDSGTEGSPDTQYF | TGTGCCACCAGTGACAGCGGGACAGAAGGGTCCCCAGATACGCAGTATTTT
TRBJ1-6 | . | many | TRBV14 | CASSLSYNSPLHF | TGTGCCAGCAGCCTCTCCTATAATTCACCCCTCCACTTT
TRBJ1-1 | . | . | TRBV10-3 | CAISESYDGYGAFF | TGTGCCATCAGTGAGTCCTACGATGGTTACGGAGCTTTCTTT
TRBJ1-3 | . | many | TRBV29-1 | CSVEAKQGNTIYF | TGCAGCGTTGAGGCAAAACAGGGAAACACCATATATTTT
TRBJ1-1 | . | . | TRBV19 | CASSITSNTEAFF | TGTGCCAGTAGTATAACATCGAACACTGAAGCTTTCTTT
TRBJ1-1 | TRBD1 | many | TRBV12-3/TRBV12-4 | CASSYIGAGTGSEAFF | TGTGCCAGCAGTTACATTGGAGCGGGGACAGGGTCTGAAGCTTTCTTT
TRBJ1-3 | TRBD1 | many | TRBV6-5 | CASSGQGGITIYF | TGTGCCAGCAGTGGGCAGGGGGGAATCACCATATATTTT
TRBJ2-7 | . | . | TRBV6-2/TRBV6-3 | CASTNFYEQYF | TGTGCCAGCACCAACTTCTACGAGCAGTACTTC
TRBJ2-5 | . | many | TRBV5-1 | CASSLFGGETQYF | TGCGCCAGCAGCTTATTCGGAGGAGAGACCCAGTACTTC
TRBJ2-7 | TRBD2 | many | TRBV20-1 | CSARSGLPGRYEQYF | TGCAGTGCTAGATCGGGACTACCCGGCCGCTACGAGCAGTACTTC
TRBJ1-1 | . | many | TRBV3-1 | CASSQAGGVGTEAFF | TGTGCCAGCAGCCAAGCGGGGGGGGTTGGGACTGAAGCTTTCTTT
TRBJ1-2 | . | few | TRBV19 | CASSILSSGRNYGYTF | TGTGCCAGTAGTATTCTTTCCTCCGGCAGGAACTATGGCTACACCTTC
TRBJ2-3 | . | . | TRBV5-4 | CASSLRVGSRSTDTQYF | TGTGCCAGCAGCTTGAGGGTCGGGTCTCGGAGCACAGATACGCAGTATTTT
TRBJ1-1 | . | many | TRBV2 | CASSEDRSTEAFF | TGTGCCAGCAGTGAAGACAGGTCCACTGAAGCTTTCTTT
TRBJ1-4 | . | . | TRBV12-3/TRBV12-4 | CASSLGDGDKLFF | TGTGCCAGCAGTTTAGGGGACGGCGATAAACTGTTTTTT
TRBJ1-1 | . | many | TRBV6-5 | CASRRGTADGGTEAFF | TGTGCCAGCAGACGCGGGACGGCCGACGGGGGCACTGAAGCTTTCTTT
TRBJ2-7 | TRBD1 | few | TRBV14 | CASSQYRGINYEQYF | TGTGCCAGCAGCCAATACAGGGGAATTAACTACGAGCAGTACTTC
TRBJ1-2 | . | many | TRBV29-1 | CSVDKDYGYTF | TGCAGCGTTGACAAGGACTATGGCTACACCTTC
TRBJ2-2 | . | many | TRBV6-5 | CASSAAQGLNTGELFF | TGTGCCAGCAGTGCCGCCCAGGGCTTGAACACCGGGGAGCTGTTTTTT
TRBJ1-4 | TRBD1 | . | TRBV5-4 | CASSLTGQTEKLFF | TGTGCCAGCAGCTTGACGGGACAGACCGAAAAACTGTTTTTT
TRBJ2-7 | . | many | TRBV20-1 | CSAMGRAGEQYF | TGCAGTGCTATGGGCAGGGCTGGCGAGCAGTACTTC
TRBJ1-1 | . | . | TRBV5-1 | CASSPLEGGNTEAFF | TGCGCCAGCAGCCCCCTGGAGGGCGGGAACACTGAAGCTTTCTTT